The 29 T cell receptor beta chains listed next were all sequenced from one sample in a study of vaccination and CD4 T cells after COVID-19 (dated 2022 in TCRdb). The library was produced with PCR. The instrument was an Illumina iSeq 100. DNA from cultured CD4+ T cells underwent TCR sequencing with the Oncomine TCR Beta short-read assay at the Johns Hopkins FTIC core. Using fastp at Q25 and MiXCR, TCRdb reprocessed the public reads and kept productive beta chains. Every CDR3 protein is listed once, alongside the most common genes and DNA of its rows. For this sample the table gives approximately 11,000 distinct CDR3 sequences, of which about 44% were detected only once. In total, the top ten clones hold 36% of the sample. In the paper's terms, the treatment or condition label means: 10-day PBMC culture with coronavirus spike peptide pools or control peptides (ViraFEST assay). Their antigen targets remain unknown.

The source material was CD4+ T cells from blood, cultured in vitro. The receptor set was obtained from a human donor who had recovered from COVID-19.

This clonotype occurred a few times. The V and J genes are TRBV19 and TRBJ1-2, with TRBD1 identical over 10 bases. This CDR3 has 13 amino acids. The germline V gene encodes CDR1 LNHDA and CDR2 SQIVND (reference sequence). V was clipped by 2 bases and J by 8 bases; unmatched bases: 2. In DNA form, the CDR3 reads TGTGCCAGTAGTATAAGGGACAGGGGAGGCTACACCTTC. Its protein is CASSIRDRGGYTF. The full variable domain, rest sourced from reference TRBV19 and TRBJ1-2, is DGGITQSPKYLFRKEGQNVTLSCEQNLNHDAMYWYRQDPGQGLRLIYYSQIVNDFQKGDIAEGYSVSREKKESFPLTVTSAQKNPTAFYLCASSIRDRGGYTFGSGTRLTVV.

This clonotype was counted once. The chain uses TRBV30 and TRBJ1-1; D is undetermined. This CDR3 comprises 13 residues. V gave up 2 bases and J gave up 1 base, with 8 bases separating them. Germline loops: CDR1 GTSNPN, CDR2 SVGIG (reference sequence). CDR3 sequence (DNA): TGTGCCTGGAGTTTAGGTGCGAACACTGAAGCTTTCTTT. Its protein is CAWSLGANTEAFF.

Written as DNA, the CDR3 is TGTGCCAGCAGCCTCGGGACAGGGCAGTTCTTC. Protein sequence: CASSLGTGQFF. The chain recombines TRBV6-2 or TRBV6-3 with TRBJ2-1; 8 bases map to TRBD1. The CDR3 extends over 11 amino acids. CDR1 MNHEY and CDR2 SVGEGT come from the germline V gene. The V and J ends lost 6 bases and 12 bases, in that order; junction bases with no gene match: 4.

The chain employs TRBV27 and TRBJ1-1; TRBD1 is a possible D gene (5 bases). The CDR3 has 16 residues. Trimming shortened V by 2 bases and J by 3 bases, and 16 bases separated the two germline ends. Per the germline V gene, CDR1 is MNHEY and CDR2 is SMNVEV (reference sequence). CDR3 DNA sequence: TGTGCCAGCAGTTTAGAGGCCTTCGGGGGGGACACTGAAGCTTTCTTT. This sequence encodes CASSLEAFGGDTEAFF.

V is TRBV5-1 and J is TRBJ1-1, with TRBD1 matching over 7 bases. Germline V CDR1 and CDR2: SGHRS, YFSETQ. J gave up 1 base and V 4 bases, and 10 bases lay outside the gene matches. CDR3 length equals 16 residues. The CDR3 sequence: CASSLSGTARNTEAFF. The CDR3 DNA is TGCGCCAGCAGCCTCTCCGGGACAGCGCGGAACACTGAAGCTTTCTTT.

The rearrangement uses TRBV6-2 or TRBV6-3 and TRBJ1-6, with 9 bases that match TRBD1. This CDR3 has 22 residues. V shed 2 bases, J shed 11 bases, and the junction held 28 bases outside the gene matches. CDR1 is MNHEY, CDR2 SVGEGT, per germline. DNA for the CDR3: TGTGCCAGCAGTTACGGACCCGAGTTAGGAGGGTCCCGCGGGACAGGGAAGACACCCCTCCACTTT. Translating gives CASSYGPELGGSRGTGKTPLHF.

This clonotype appeared a few times. The V gene is TRBV2, the J gene TRBJ1-6, with D hard to call. Looked up from germline, CDR1 is SNHLY and CDR2 is FYNNEI. CDR3 length: 12 residues. V was cut by 2 bases and J by 15 bases, with 11 bases left in between. In DNA, the CDR3 is TGTGCCAGCAGTGAAACCTACTCTCGCCTCCACTTT. It translates to CASSETYSRLHF. The complete variable domain, with remaining parts taken from reference TRBV2 and TRBJ1-6, reads EPEVTQTPSHQVTQMGQEVILRCVPISNHLYFYWYRQILGQKVEFLVSFYNNEISEKSEIFDDQFSVERPDGSNFTLKIRSTKLEDSAMYFCASSETYSRLHFGNGTRLTVT.

This rearrangement joins TRBV19 to TRBJ1-2; tentative D call: TRBD1 (5 bases). This CDR3 region has 17 residues. Germline lookup yields CDR1 LNHDA and CDR2 SQIVND (reference sequence). V lost 3 bases to trimming and J lost 1 base, with 18 bases between them. The CDR3 protein is CASSIPLNRGSNYGYTF. CDR3 sequence (DNA): TGTGCCAGTAGTATCCCATTAAATCGGGGGAGTAACTATGGCTACACCTTC.

Points on this clonotype: One end of the junction fails to match germline, which may point to a read error. This chain links TRBV18 with TRBJ1-2; 8 bases are shared with TRBD1. Per the germline V gene, CDR1 is KGHSH and CDR2 is LQKENI. The CDR3 is 16 amino acids. The CDR3 loop is CASSPPQGGINYDYTF. For the CDR3, the DNA is TGTGCCAGCTCACCACCACAGGGGGGTATCAACTATGACTACACCTTC.

The chain recombines TRBV6-5 with TRBJ1-5; D is uncertain. V was shortened by 2 bases and J by 0 bases, with 8 bases between the two germline ends. The CDR3 has 15 amino acids. Germline-derived CDR1 and CDR2 are MNHEY and SVGAGI. For the CDR3, the DNA is TGTGCCAGCAGTTACACCCAATATAGCAATCAGCCCCAGCATTTT. Its protein product is CASSYTQYSNQPQHF.

The chain recombines TRBV6-1 with TRBJ2-5; TRBD1 aligns across 7 bases. Germline CDR1 MNHNS, CDR2 SASEGT. CDR3 size: 14 residues. The V and J ends lost 6 bases and 4 bases, in that order; junction bases with no gene match: 8. The CDR3 DNA follows: TGTGCCAGCAGATTACGGGACAGAAGAGAGACCCAGTACTTC. Translating gives CASRLRDRRETQYF.

This clonotype turned up a few times. This chain uses TRBV20-1 with TRBJ2-3, with unresolved D. Per the germline V gene, CDR1 is DFQATT and CDR2 is SNEGSKA (reference sequence). V lost 0 bases and J lost 3, with 7 bases in between. CDR3 length: 13 amino acids. CDR3 residues: CSARDLVTDTQYF. The DNA of the CDR3 is TGCAGTGCTAGAGATCTAGTAACAGATACGCAGTATTTT.

Only a few counts were recorded for this clonotype. The chain uses TRBV19 and TRBJ2-4, with a possible D match to TRBD1 (6 bases). Germline CDR1 is LNHDA and CDR2 is SQIVND (reference sequence). V was shortened by 5 bases and J by 0 bases, with 17 bases between the two germline ends. The CDR3 extends over 17 amino acids. DNA of the CDR3: TGTGCCAGTAGTGCCTACTCAGGGGAGCTAGCCAAAAACATTCAGTACTTC. The encoded protein is CASSAYSGELAKNIQYF.

The V call is TRBV6-1, the J call TRBJ1-2, with a possible D match to TRBD1 (5 bases). V dropped 6 bases and J dropped 8 bases, with 13 bases sitting between them. CDR3 length: 12 residues. Germline values: CDR1 MNHNS, CDR2 SASEGT. In nucleotides, the CDR3 is TGTGCCAGCAGCACGGGGCCGGGGGGCTACACCTTC. This encodes CASSTGPGGYTF.

V is TRBV19 and J is TRBJ1-1; maybe TRBD1 (5 bases). CDR3 length equals 13 residues. V was cut by 6 bases and J by 4 bases, with 12 bases left in between. Germline CDR1 reads LNHDA; CDR2 reads SQIVND (reference sequence). The CDR3 loop reads CASSNTGITEAFF. CDR3 nucleotides: TGTGCCAGTAGCAATACAGGCATCACTGAAGCTTTCTTT.

The chain has TRBV5-4 and TRBJ2-2; 7 nucleotides agree with TRBD1. From germline, CDR1 is SGHNT and CDR2 YYREEE (reference sequence). This CDR3 contains 15 residues. Trimming took 4 bases from V and 4 from J; bases not matched to a gene: 7. The CDR3 loop is CASSPRQGVTGELFF. CDR3 nucleotide sequence: TGTGCCAGCAGCCCGCGACAGGGCGTCACCGGGGAGCTGTTTTTT.

This chain connects TRBV19 to TRBJ1-2, with 7 bases matching TRBD1. This CDR3 spans 17 amino acids. V gave up 6 bases and J gave up 3 bases; unmatched junction bases: 16. Germline V gives CDR1 LNHDA, CDR2 SQIVND (reference sequence). The CDR3 sequence: CASRPRTLDRIDYGYTF. In DNA, the CDR3 is TGTGCCAGTAGACCGAGGACTCTGGACAGGATAGACTATGGCTACACCTTC.

The V gene is TRBV20-1, the J gene TRBJ2-2; D perhaps matches TRBD1 (5 bases). The CDR3 runs to 16 residues. Germline V gene data show CDR1 as DFQATT and CDR2 as SNEGSKA (reference sequence). V lost 0 bases, J lost 2 bases, and 13 bases lay in between. The CDR3 sequence is CSARDIGQGNTGELFF. CDR3 in DNA: TGCAGTGCTAGAGATATTGGGCAGGGAAACACCGGGGAGCTGTTTTTT.

This clonotype was detected a few times. This chain connects TRBV20-1 to TRBJ2-2; 9 nucleotides align to TRBD1. CDR1 and CDR2 (germline): DFQATT, SNEGSKA (reference sequence). The CDR3 runs to 16 residues. Trimming removed 0 bases from V and 2 bases from J; junction bases left unmatched: 4. The CDR3 reads CSARDPGQGNTGELFF. The CDR3 coding sequence is TGCAGTGCTAGAGATCCGGGACAGGGTAACACCGGGGAGCTGTTTTTT.

The V call is TRBV10-1, the J call TRBJ2-2, with TRBD1 as a possible D gene (5 bases). This CDR3 is 12 amino acids long. Trimming removed 6 bases at V and 5 bases at J, with 7 bases between. CDR1 is WNHNN and CDR2 is SYGVQD in the germline V gene (reference sequence). CDR3 nucleotides: TGCGCCAGCAGCAGGGTGACCGGGGAGCTGTTTTTT. Translated, it gives CASSRVTGELFF.

This clonotype was seen a few times. This chain uses TRBV6-1 with TRBJ1-5; no firm D call. The V and J ends lost 8 bases and 6 bases respectively, with 11 bases between them. Per the germline V gene, CDR1 is MNHNS and CDR2 is SASEGT. The CDR3 runs 12 residues. The CDR3 DNA sequence: TGTGCCAGCGAACAGTATGGTCAGCCCCAGCATTTT. It codes for CASEQYGQPQHF.

This clonotype came up a few times. The chain has TRBV10-3 and TRBJ2-2, with D possibly matching TRBD1 (5 bases). The V gene lost 7 bases and the J gene lost 2 bases, with 14 bases spanning the gap. Germline CDR1 ENHRY, CDR2 SYGVKD. The length of the CDR3 is 15 residues. The CDR3 loop reads CAITSGQTNTGELFF. CDR3 coding DNA: TGTGCCATCACCTCAGGGCAGACTAACACCGGGGAGCTGTTTTTT.

In its sample, this clonotype was seen a few times. The rearrangement joins TRBV7-2 to TRBJ1-1, with D hard to call. The CDR3 runs 12 residues. Trimming took 1 base from V and 3 from J, leaving 3 bases between them. Germline V gene data show CDR1 as SGHTA and CDR2 as FQGNSA. CDR3 residues: CASSLVDTEAFF. The CDR3 DNA reads as TGTGCCAGCAGCTTAGTGGACACTGAAGCTTTCTTT.

This clonotype was seen only a few times. The gene calls are TRBV27 and TRBJ2-1; D may be TRBD1 or TRBD2 (6 bases each). Trimming shortened V by 5 bases and J by 6 bases, and 23 bases separated the two germline ends. Germline loops: CDR1 MNHEY, CDR2 SMNVEV (reference sequence). CDR3 length equals 17 residues. The CDR3 sequence is CASSARTNGGGGNEQFF. CDR3 in DNA: TGTGCCAGCAGTGCCAGAACCAACGGAGGAGGGGGCAATGAGCAGTTCTTC.

V usage is TRBV30 and J usage is TRBJ1-4; D might be TRBD1 (5 bases). The CDR3 length is 13 residues. Trimming removed 1 base from V and 7 bases from J, with 10 bases in between. CDR1 is GTSNPN, CDR2 SVGIG, per germline (reference sequence). The DNA for the CDR3 is TGTGCCTGGAGTGCCGGCGGGGGTGAAAAACTGTTTTTT. Amino acid sequence: CAWSAGGGEKLFF.

The chain combines TRBV2 with TRBJ2-3; D call uncertain. The CDR3 spans 10 residues. V was cut by 9 bases and J by 3 bases, with 4 bases left in between. Germline CDR1 SNHLY, CDR2 FYNNEI. Here the CDR3 DNA reads TGTGCCAGTTTAACAGATACGCAGTATTTT. Translation: CASLTDTQYF.

This clonotype was picked up a small number of times. The chain couples TRBV7-2 to TRBJ1-5, with 9 bases fitting TRBD1. In germline, CDR1 is SGHTA, CDR2 FQGNSA. The CDR3 has 16 amino acids. V shed 5 bases, J shed 5 bases, and the junction held 10 bases outside the gene matches. The CDR3 spells CASSPPGGQGHQPQHF. As DNA, the CDR3 is TGTGCCAGCAGCCCCCCGGGGGGACAGGGACATCAGCCCCAGCATTTT.

The rearrangement uses TRBV6-2 or TRBV6-3 and TRBJ2-5, with 8 positions matching TRBD1. The trim removed 9 bases at V and 5 bases at J, leaving 5 bases unmatched. CDR3 length: 12 residues. Per the germline V gene, CDR1 is MNHEY and CDR2 is SVGEGT. The DNA for the CDR3 is TGTGCCAGTCGCAGGGGGCTGGAGACCCAGTACTTC. Amino acid sequence: CASRRGLETQYF.

The chain joins TRBV7-9 to TRBJ2-5, with unresolved D. The CDR3 loop spans 16 amino acids. The ends were cut back, 0 bases at V and 5 bases at J, with 16 bases in the middle. Germline V gene sequence: CDR1 SEHNR, CDR2 FQNEAQ (reference sequence). CDR3 in DNA: TGTGCCAGCAGCTTAGCGGTTAGGGCCGGGCGGGAGACCCAGTACTTC. It codes for CASSLAVRAGRETQYF.